These 14 T cell receptor beta chains share one sample of origin, sequenced in a study of PD-1 blockade in mismatch repair-deficient tumors. Clones were sequenced by immunoSEQ multiplex PCR, and TCRdb holds only the in-frame ones, with some missing. The sample consists of approximately 40,000 clones, 70% to 80% of them appearing once. Source: peripheral blood, taken 4 weeks after starting pembrolizumab. Receptor source: an adult with mismatch repair-deficient cancer.

J is TRBJ1-2 and V is TRBV29-1; the D is unclear. Trimming took 3 bases from V and 4 from J, leaving 12 bases between them. This CDR3 is 13 amino acids long. Germline assignment: CDR1 SQVTM and CDR2 ANQGSEA. The CDR3 DNA reads TGCAGCGTTGACTTGGGTAGCCGCTATGGCTACACCTTC. Translation gives CSVDLGSRYGYTF.

This rearrangement joins TRBV2 to TRBJ2-7; D gene ambiguous. V dropped 2 bases and J dropped 5 bases, with 19 bases sitting between them. The CDR3 consists of 16 residues. Germline V gene data show CDR1 as SNHLY and CDR2 as FYNNEI. CDR3: CASSELFNSVLNEQYF. CDR3 DNA: TGTGCCAGCAGTGAACTTTTCAACAGCGTCTTAAACGAGCAGTACTTC.

The DNA of the CDR3 is TGTGCCAGCAGTTTAGTCTTAGCGGGGCTGAAACCTTCCTACGAGCAGTACTTC. Translating it yields CASSLVLAGLKPSYEQYF. The chain joins TRBV28 to TRBJ2-7, with 8 bases identical to TRBD2. The CDR3 sequence is 18 residues long. The ends lost 2 bases at V and 1 base at J; junction bases unmatched: 13. Germline CDR1 reads MDHEN; CDR2 reads SYDVKM. Drawing the rest from reference TRBV28 and TRBJ2-7, the complete variable domain is DVKVTQSSRYLVKRTGEKVFLECVQDMDHENMFWYRQDPGLGLRLIYFSYDVKMKEKGDIPEGYSVSREKKERFSLILESASTNQTSMYLCASSLVLAGLKPSYEQYFGPGTRLTVT.

The gene calls are TRBV30 and TRBJ2-2, with 7 positions matching TRBD2. Germline values: CDR1 GTSNPN, CDR2 SVGIG (reference sequence). V was pared by 3 bases and J by 5 bases, with 6 bases of the junction left unmatched. The CDR3 sequence is 14 residues long. This chain's CDR3 is CAWRLGGSTGELFF. CDR3 DNA: TGTGCCTGGAGGTTGGGCGGGAGTACCGGGGAGCTGTTTTTT. The entire variable domain, with the rest obtained from reference TRBV30 and TRBJ2-2, is as follows: SQTIHQWPATLVQPVGSPLSLECTVEGTSNPNLYWYRQAAGRGLQLLFYSVGIGQISSEVPQNLSASRPQDRQFILSSKKLLLSDSGFYLCAWRLGGSTGELFFGEGSRLTVL.

The gene calls are TRBV5-4 and TRBJ2-7, with D hard to call. There are 11 residues in the CDR3. Between the trimmed V and J ends, which lost 2 bases and 4 bases, there was a span of 4 bases. Germline V gives CDR1 SGHNT, CDR2 YYREEE (reference sequence). The CDR3 DNA follows: TGTGCCAGCAGCTTAGGTTACGAGCAGTACTTC. This sequence encodes CASSLGYEQYF.

This chain links TRBV19 with TRBJ2-6; D gene unclear. V was pared by 3 bases and J by 0 bases, with 6 bases between. The germline gives CDR1 LNHDA, CDR2 SQIVND (reference sequence). This CDR3 spans 15 amino acids. The CDR3 bases are TGTGCCAGTAGTATGGTTAGCTCTGGGGCCAACGTCCTGACTTTC. As protein: CASSMVSSGANVLTF.

The table lists this clone with many counts. The genes are TRBV6-1 and TRBJ1-3; 8 bases line up with TRBD1. Germline V gene lookup returns CDR1 MNHNS and CDR2 SASEGT. The CDR3 consists of 15 residues. Losses at the gene ends were 6 bases for V and 4 bases for J; bases not matched to a gene: 8. This chain's CDR3 is CASRLTGGSGNTIYF. CDR3 DNA sequence: TGTGCCAGCAGGCTAACAGGGGGTTCCGGAAACACCATATATTTT.

This clone has more than one count but fewer than ten. The V gene is TRBV18, the J gene TRBJ1-4, with D tentatively TRBD1 (6 bases). This CDR3 region has 15 residues. Trimming took off 1 base at V and 7 bases at J, with 13 bases between the two ends. Germline V CDR1 and CDR2: KGHSH, LQKENI. The CDR3 region has the DNA TGTGCCAGCTCACCACGGGGGGCTGGTGGTGAAAAACTGTTTTTT. Residues: CASSPRGAGGEKLFF.

With regard to this clone: Within the sample, other DNA sequences also encode this same CDR3. V is TRBV7-2 and J is TRBJ2-3; TRBD2 agrees at 9 bases. The trim removed 3 bases at V and 6 bases at J, leaving 7 bases unmatched. CDR1 and CDR2 from the germline V gene are SGHTA and FQGNSA. The length of the CDR3 is 15 residues. The CDR3 sequence: CASSFSGRGSDTQYF. In DNA, the CDR3 is TGTGCCAGCAGCTTTAGCGGGAGAGGTTCTGATACGCAGTATTTT. The full variable domain, its missing parts supplied by reference TRBV7-2 and TRBJ2-3, is GAGVSQSPSNKVTEKGKDVELRCDPISGHTALYWYRQSLGQGLEFLIYFQGNSAPDKSGLPSDRFSAERTGGSVSTLTIQRTQQEDSAVYLCASSFSGRGSDTQYFGPGTRLTVL.

This rearrangement joins TRBV7-9 to TRBJ1-2; 11 positions agree with TRBD1. Germline trimming cut 4 bases from V and 6 bases from J; bases unmatched to any gene: 10. Germline V CDR1 and CDR2: SEHNR, FQNEAQ (reference sequence). The CDR3 sequence is 16 residues long. This CDR3 reads CASSSSNPGQGDGYTF. In nucleotides, the CDR3 is TGTGCCAGCAGCTCAAGTAATCCGGGACAGGGGGATGGCTACACCTTC.

The chain uses TRBV7-6 and TRBJ2-2; possibly TRBD1 for D (6 bases). V lost 1 base and J 1 base, leaving 7 bases between the germline ends. CDR3 length equals 15 residues. Germline V lookup: CDR1 SGHVS, CDR2 FNYEAQ. The DNA for the CDR3 is TGTGCCAGCAGCTTAGAGGGGGAGAACACCGGGGAGCTGTTTTTT. Amino acid sequence: CASSLEGENTGELFF.

The gene calls are TRBV5-4 and TRBJ2-7; 9 bases are shared with TRBD1. Trimming took 0 bases from V and 5 from J; bases not matched to a gene: 6. The CDR3 is made up of 15 amino acids. CDR1 and CDR2 (germline): SGHNT, YYREEE (reference sequence). CDR3 in amino acids: CASSLVGQGMNEQYF. The CDR3 bases are TGTGCCAGCAGCTTGGTGGGACAGGGAATGAACGAGCAGTACTTC.

This chain uses TRBV5-1 with TRBJ2-3; TRBD2 aligns across 7 bases. Germline V lookup: CDR1 SGHRS, CDR2 YFSETQ. The CDR3 runs to 18 residues. The ends lost 4 bases at V and 8 bases at J; junction bases unmatched: 22. In DNA, the CDR3 is TGCGCCAGCAGCCCTCCTAGCGGCCAGACGGGGCTGAGGCTTACGCAGTATTTT. Protein product: CASSPPSGQTGLRLTQYF.

This clone was counted between two and nine times. The chain is built from TRBV29-1 and TRBJ2-1; no firm D call. Per the germline V gene, CDR1 is SQVTM and CDR2 is ANQGSEA. The CDR3 totals 17 residues. Between the trimmed V and J ends, which lost 3 bases and 8 bases, there was a span of 26 bases. CDR3 DNA: TGCAGCGTTGATTCGAACGTGGGTGTAGGTGGCGGCGATGAGCAGTTCTTC. Amino acid sequence: CSVDSNVGVGGGDEQFF.